These 14 T cell receptor beta chains originate from one sample sequenced in a study of OX40 agonist ivuxolimab in advanced cancers. The library came from the immunoSEQ multiplex PCR assay. TCRdb took over this immuneACCESS table, retaining in-frame rearrangements with V and J assigned. Such tables are incomplete; in checked studies, under half of the missing clones stem from an unresolved V gene, and the remainder is unexplained. The sample has approximately 80,000 clones on record, 80% to 95% of them singletons. The ten most abundant clones make up approximately 7% of the sample. Sequenced material: CD4+ or CD8+ T cells sorted from blood, taken in a trial of the OX40 agonist ivuxolimab. These receptor sequences come from an adult with an advanced solid tumor such as melanoma, head and neck, liver or kidney cancer.

This clone was observed a single time. The chain joins TRBV9 to TRBJ1-1; D ambiguous. The germline V and J ends were trimmed by 2 bases and 1 base, with 6 bases remaining between them. The CDR3 has 13 amino acids. From germline, CDR1 is SGDLS and CDR2 YYNGEE. CDR3 nucleotides: TGTGCCAGCAGCGTTGCGGGGAACACTGAAGCTTTCTTT. Its protein product is CASSVAGNTEAFF.

This sequence joins TRBV6-5 and TRBJ1-5; D remains unclear. The V end lost 2 bases, the J end lost 3 bases, and 11 bases lay between the germline ends. CDR1 MNHEY and CDR2 SVGAGI come from the germline V gene. The CDR3 is 15 amino acids. The CDR3 protein is CASSYTGQANQPQHF. The CDR3 coding sequence is TGTGCCAGCAGTTACACGGGCCAGGCCAATCAGCCCCAGCATTTT.

The chain links TRBV5-4 to TRBJ2-1; no reliable D call. Germline V gives CDR1 SGHNT, CDR2 YYREEE (reference sequence). The CDR3 contains 11 residues. The V end lost 2 bases, the J end lost 5 bases, and 2 bases lay between the germline ends. CDR3 DNA: TGTGCCAGCAGCTTTAACAATGAGCAGTTCTTC. It encodes CASSFNNEQFF. The whole variable domain, remainder taken from reference TRBV5-4 and TRBJ2-1, is ETGVTQSPTHLIKTRGQQVTLRCSSQSGHNTVSWYQQALGQGPQFIFQYYREEENGRGNFPPRFSGLQFPNYSSELNVNALELDDSALYLCASSFNNEQFFGPGTRLTVL.

The chain employs TRBV6-5 and TRBJ1-1, with TRBD1 matching 9 bases. Trimming removed 5 bases from V and 10 bases from J; junction bases left unmatched: 11. CDR3 length equals 14 residues. The germline CDR1 and CDR2 sequences are MNHEY and SVGAGI. CDR3 sequence reads: CASSRQGGMLGAFF. As DNA, the CDR3 is TGTGCCAGCAGTCGACAGGGGGGGATGTTGGGAGCTTTCTTT.

The chain combines TRBV5-4 with TRBJ2-7; 11 bases are shared with TRBD2. The germline V gene encodes CDR1 SGHNT and CDR2 YYREEE (reference sequence). V dropped 4 bases and J dropped 0; count of bases not matched to a gene: 6. The CDR3 length is 16 residues. The CDR3 is CASSPRLAGSSYEQYF. The CDR3 DNA reads as TGTGCCAGCAGCCCTCGACTAGCGGGGAGCTCCTACGAGCAGTACTTC.

This clone was counted once. The chain has TRBV6-5 and TRBJ1-1; 9 bases fit TRBD1. Germline assignment: CDR1 MNHEY and CDR2 SVGAGI. V lost 6 bases and J lost 0; bases outside the gene matches: 2. The CDR3 sequence is 14 residues long. CDR3 coding DNA: TGTGCCAGCAGCAGGGACAGGGTGAACACTGAAGCTTTCTTT. Its translation is CASSRDRVNTEAFF.

The chain recombines TRBV15 with TRBJ2-3, with a weak D call TRBD2 (5 bases). CDR3 length: 18 residues. Germline lookup yields CDR1 LNHNV and CDR2 YYDKDF (reference sequence). Trimming stripped 0 bases from V and 4 bases from J, with 20 bases between. For the CDR3, the DNA is TGTGCCACCAGCAGAGAATTCACGGTACCGGGGTTGGCAGATACGCAGTATTTT. Translated, it gives CATSREFTVPGLADTQYF.

The chain links TRBV5-1 to TRBJ2-6; 7 bases fit TRBD2. There are 17 residues in the CDR3. Losses at the gene ends were 4 bases for V and 0 bases for J; bases not matched to a gene: 7. Looked up from germline, CDR1 is SGHRS and CDR2 is YFSETQ. CDR3 amino acids: CASSPGGSFSGANVLTF. The DNA of the CDR3 is TGCGCCAGCAGCCCCGGGGGGTCTTTCTCTGGGGCCAACGTCCTGACTTTC. The full variable domain, its missing parts supplied by reference TRBV5-1 and TRBJ2-6, is KAGVTQTPRYLIKTRGQQVTLSCSPISGHRSVSWYQQTPGQGLQFLFEYFSETQRNKGNFPGRFSGRQFSNSRSEMNVSTLELGDSALYLCASSPGGSFSGANVLTFGAGSRLTVL.

The V call is TRBV28, the J call TRBJ2-5, with 7 bases matching TRBD2. The V and J ends lost 10 bases and 5 bases, in that order; junction bases with no gene match: 13. Per the germline V gene, CDR1 is MDHEN and CDR2 is SYDVKM. This CDR3 has 14 residues. This chain's CDR3 is CAITGSSREETQYF. In nucleotides, the CDR3 is TGTGCCATTACAGGCTCCTCGCGGGAGGAGACCCAGTACTTC. Supplemented by reference TRBV28 and TRBJ2-5, the full variable domain reads DVKVTQSSRYLVKRTGEKVFLECVQDMDHENMFWYRQDPGLGLRLIYFSYDVKMKEKGDIPEGYSVSREKKERFSLILESASTNQTSMYLCAITGSSREETQYFGPGTRLLVL.

The chain has TRBV6-6 and TRBJ1-2; D is undetermined. Trimming took off 5 bases at V and 2 bases at J, with 6 bases between the two ends. Per germline, CDR1 MNHNY and CDR2 SVGAGI (reference sequence). CDR3 length equals 12 residues. Here the CDR3 DNA reads TGTGCCAGCAGTCCTAACAACTATGGCTACACCTTC. This sequence encodes CASSPNNYGYTF.

The V call is TRBV28, the J call TRBJ2-1; 10 nucleotides agree with TRBD1. The CDR3 totals 19 residues. The germline V gene encodes CDR1 MDHEN and CDR2 SYDVKM. V trimming: 6 bases; J trimming: 0 bases; junction bases outside the gene matches: 14. CDR3 in amino acids: CASRGRGQGPSSSYNEQFF. The CDR3 DNA sequence: TGTGCCAGCAGAGGGCGGGGACAGGGGCCATCTAGCTCCTACAATGAGCAGTTCTTC. Using reference TRBV28 and TRBJ2-1 for the parts outside the CDR3, the full variable domain is DVKVTQSSRYLVKRTGEKVFLECVQDMDHENMFWYRQDPGLGLRLIYFSYDVKMKEKGDIPEGYSVSREKKERFSLILESASTNQTSMYLCASRGRGQGPSSSYNEQFFGPGTRLTVL.

The V call is TRBV10-2, the J call TRBJ2-5; tentative D call: TRBD1 (6 bases). Trimming took off 10 bases at V and 2 bases at J, with 11 bases between the two ends. The germline gives CDR1 WSHSY, CDR2 SAAADI. CDR3 length equals 12 residues. CDR3 region: CATGQWQETQYF. The CDR3 region has the DNA TGCGCCACCGGACAGTGGCAAGAGACCCAGTACTTC.

This sequence joins TRBV6-6 and TRBJ1-1; TRBD1 might be the D (5 bases). Trimming left V 6 bases short and J 1 base short, with 18 bases between. The CDR3 extends over 16 amino acids. CDR1 is MNHNY, CDR2 SVGAGI, per germline (reference sequence). The CDR3 region is CASRTNYRISNTEAFF. As DNA, the CDR3 is TGTGCCAGCAGGACCAATTACAGGATCTCGAACACTGAAGCTTTCTTT.

The rearrangement joins TRBV6-5 to TRBJ2-7; D is unresolved. Trimming took off 5 bases at V and 5 bases at J, with 7 bases between the two ends. Germline CDR1 reads MNHEY; CDR2 reads SVGAGI. CDR3 length equals 11 residues. CDR3 residues: CASSGSHEQYF. CDR3 nucleotides: TGTGCCAGCAGTGGTAGCCACGAGCAGTACTTC.